This T cell receptor (beta chain) was recorded in a study of control samples from healthy donors and cancer patients. Assay used: immunoSEQ multiplex PCR; TCRdb lists only in-frame clones, some missing. The sample has approximately 160,000 clones; 75% to 95% are singletons. Germline loops: CDR1 SGHAT, CDR2 FQNNGV. Trimming pared 1 base from V and 4 bases from J, leaving 11 bases between. This CDR3 spans 14 amino acids. The chain has TRBV11-2 and TRBJ2-7; D might be TRBD2 (6 bases). Sequenced material: blood. The sequence was obtained from a woman aged 40 to 50 in good health. CDR3 loop: CASSLGVRGYEQYF. The DNA for the CDR3 is TGTGCCAGCAGCTTAGGGGTACGGGGGTACGAGCAGTACTTC.